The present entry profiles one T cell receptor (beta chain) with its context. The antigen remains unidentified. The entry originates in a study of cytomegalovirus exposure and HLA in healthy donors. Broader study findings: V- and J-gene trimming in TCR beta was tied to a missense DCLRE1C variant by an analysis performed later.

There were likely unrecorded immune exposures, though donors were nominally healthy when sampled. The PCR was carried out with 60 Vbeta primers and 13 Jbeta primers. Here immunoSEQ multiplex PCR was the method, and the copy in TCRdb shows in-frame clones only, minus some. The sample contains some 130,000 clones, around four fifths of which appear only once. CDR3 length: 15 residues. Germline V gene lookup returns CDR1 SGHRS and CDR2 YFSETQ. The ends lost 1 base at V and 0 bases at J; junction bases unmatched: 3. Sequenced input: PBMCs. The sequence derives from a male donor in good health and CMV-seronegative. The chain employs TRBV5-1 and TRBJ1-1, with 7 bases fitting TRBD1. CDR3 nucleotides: TGCGCCAGCAGCTTGTCGACAGGGTTGAACACTGAAGCTTTCTTT. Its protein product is CASSLSTGLNTEAFF.